This entry is about one TCR beta chain. CDR3 length: 15 residues. The germline gives CDR1 WSHSY, CDR2 SAAADI. The V gene end was trimmed by 7 bases and the J gene end by 1 base; junction bases not matched to a gene: 4. The data are from a study of blood T cell repertoires in COVID-19. In the authors' methods: Estimates of nucleated cell counts were drawn from the amplification of reference gene primers. Libraries were prepared by immunoSEQ multiplex PCR; TCRdb keeps only in-frame clonotypes and omits some of them. Clone size and the V and J calls come from that table; the DNA yielded D and trimming. The repertoire holds 90,000 to 130,000 clones, almost 80% seen once, with more than 15% in the top ten.

This sequence originates from a woman over 75 with active or convalescent COVID-19. Material for sequencing was peripheral blood. The rearrangement uses TRBV10-2 and TRBJ2-2, with 9 bases that match TRBD2. CDR3 in amino acids: CASKMTSGNTGELFF. Written as DNA, the CDR3 is TGCGCCAGCAAAATGACTAGCGGGAACACCGGGGAGCTGTTTTTT.